This TCR beta chain appears in the sequencing data of a study of blood T cell repertoires in COVID-19. Original analysis: Amplification of reference gene primers provided the estimated nucleated cell counts. The data were produced by immunoSEQ multiplex PCR, yet TCRdb's version contains in-frame clones alone and is incomplete. The V and J calls and clone size are taken from that table; D and trimming were inferred from the DNA. There are 300,000 to 400,000 clones in the sample; approximately 86% occur only once, and about 4.2% lies in the top ten. The CDR3 runs to 18 residues. Germline trimming cut 3 bases from V and 3 bases from J; bases unmatched to any gene: 9. The germline V gene encodes CDR1 ENHRY and CDR2 SYGVKD. Self-reported history from a screening survey and questionnaire set each donor's cohort.

The origin of this receptor is a woman in her 40s with acute COVID-19. J is TRBJ2-3 and V is TRBV10-3; 13 nucleotides line up with TRBD2. Sequencing was performed on PBMCs or T cells enriched from blood (not recorded which). As DNA, the CDR3 is TGTGCCATCAGTGAATTGGGACTAGCGGGGCCAGGTACAGATACGCAGTATTTT. It codes for CAISELGLAGPGTDTQYF.